This T cell receptor (beta chain) came from a study of T cell responses to AZD1222 COVID-19 vaccine. Repertoires were generated with immunoSEQ multiplex PCR, while TCRdb's copy carries only in-frame clones and drops some. The sample has 150,000 to 200,000 clones, 88% seen once; the top ten hold 9.5% to 13%. General study results and limits: AZD1222 recipients seropositive at baseline numbered only five to seven.

Of note for this clone: The antigen remains unidentified.

The TCR comes from an adult who received the AZD1222 COVID-19 vaccine. The sample in question was peripheral blood, obtained 28 days after the second AZD1222 dose.

The CDR3 nucleotides are TGCGCCAGCAGCCTCGAAACAGGGGACTCCTATAATTCACCCCTCCACTTT. Encoded protein: CASSLETGDSYNSPLHF. This sequence joins TRBV5-1 and TRBJ1-6, with 7 bases fitting TRBD1. V gave up 4 bases and J gave up 0 bases; unmatched junction bases: 7. The CDR3 has 17 amino acids. CDR1 and CDR2 from the germline V gene are SGHRS and YFSETQ.